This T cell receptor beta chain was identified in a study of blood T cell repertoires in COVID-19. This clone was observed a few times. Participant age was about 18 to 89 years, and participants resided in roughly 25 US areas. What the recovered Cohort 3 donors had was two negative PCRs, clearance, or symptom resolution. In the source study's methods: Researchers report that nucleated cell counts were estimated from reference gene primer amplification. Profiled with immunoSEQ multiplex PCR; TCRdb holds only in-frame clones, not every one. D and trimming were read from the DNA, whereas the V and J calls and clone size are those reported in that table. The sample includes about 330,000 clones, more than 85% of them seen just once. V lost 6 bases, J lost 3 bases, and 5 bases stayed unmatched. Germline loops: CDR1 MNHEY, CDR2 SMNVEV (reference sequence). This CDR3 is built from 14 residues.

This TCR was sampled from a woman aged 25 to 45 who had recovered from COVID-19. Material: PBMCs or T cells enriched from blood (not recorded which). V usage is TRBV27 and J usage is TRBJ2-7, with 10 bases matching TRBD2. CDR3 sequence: CASREREGDYEQYF. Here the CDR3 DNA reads TGTGCCAGCAGGGAGCGGGAGGGCGACTACGAGCAGTACTTC.